This TCR beta chain was identified in a study of metastatic and nonmetastatic thyroid tumors. Study-wide background: Malignant thyroid and benign thyroid patients provided blood and tumor or nodule tissue whose repertoires were compared. General observations from the study: Compared with benign nodules, malignant thyroid tumors were reported to have significantly higher TCR beta diversity in both blood and tumor.

No treatment had been given to any patient before thyroid surgery. Details on this clone: Its antigen is still unknown.

V shed 5 bases, J shed 1 base, and the junction held 2 bases outside the gene matches. The CDR3 is 16 residues long. CDR1 and CDR2 (germline): SGHTA, FQGTGA. In the authors' methods: A papillary thyroid cancer distant-metastasis classifier was built from CDR3 differences across clinicopathological groups. TCRdb re-clonotyped the PCR reads through MiXCR. These V and J calls are TCRdb output, not the study's own analysis. Of tens of thousands of clones listed, around 27% are singletons. This receptor was taken from a male donor with papillary thyroid cancer or a benign thyroid nodule (not recorded which). Some clones in this sample may be carry-over from other donors' samples. The sample consisted of blood. J is TRBJ2-3 and V is TRBV7-3, with 14 bases aligning to TRBD2. CDR3 in DNA: TGTGCCAGCAGCGTGGGACTAGCGGGAGGCACAGATACGCAGTATTTT. Translated, it gives CASSVGLAGGTDTQYF.